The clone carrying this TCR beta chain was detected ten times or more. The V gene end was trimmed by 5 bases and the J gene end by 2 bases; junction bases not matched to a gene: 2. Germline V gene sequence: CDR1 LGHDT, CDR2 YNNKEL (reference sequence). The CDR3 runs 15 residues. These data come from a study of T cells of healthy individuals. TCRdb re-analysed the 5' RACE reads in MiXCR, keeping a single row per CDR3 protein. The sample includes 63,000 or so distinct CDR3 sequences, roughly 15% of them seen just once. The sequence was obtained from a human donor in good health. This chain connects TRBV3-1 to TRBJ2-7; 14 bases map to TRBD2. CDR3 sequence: CASSKTSGGAYEQYF. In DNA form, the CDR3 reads TGTGCCAGCAGCAAGACTAGCGGGGGGGCCTACGAGCAGTACTTC.